The TCR beta chain under discussion was sequenced for a study of T-cell memory formation after mild COVID-19. Overall study context: TCR clusters largely stayed donor specific. General observations from the study: Clones that contracted from day 15 to 85 had balanced CD4/CD8; later expanders were CD4+ biased. The finding that pre-infection memory included some responding clones suggested that cross-reactive memory joined.

This clonotype was observed a handful of times. Its antigen is still unknown. Barcoded TCR alpha and TCR beta cDNA libraries with UMIs came from 5'RACE using constant-segment primers. Using its own MiXCR run on the 5' RACE reads, TCRdb lists one record per CDR3 protein. Of 530,000 or so distinct CDR3 sequences in the sample, 15% to 20% are singletons; the top ten hold about 7.5%. The V and J ends lost 3 bases and 8 bases respectively, with 11 bases between them. The CDR3 is 13 residues long. The germline gives CDR1 KGHDR, CDR2 SFDVKD. The sample taken for sequencing was PBMCs or a T cell subset sorted from them (not recorded which). V and J are TRBV24-1 and TRBJ2-3; D may be TRBD1 or TRBD2 (5 bases each). The TCR originated in an adult woman who had mild COVID-19 (a few samples of this study predate the infection). Cell type and time point are not known. The CDR3 reads CATSDPRGTTQYF. The CDR3 DNA is TGTGCCACCAGTGATCCTCGTGGGACTACGCAGTATTTT.